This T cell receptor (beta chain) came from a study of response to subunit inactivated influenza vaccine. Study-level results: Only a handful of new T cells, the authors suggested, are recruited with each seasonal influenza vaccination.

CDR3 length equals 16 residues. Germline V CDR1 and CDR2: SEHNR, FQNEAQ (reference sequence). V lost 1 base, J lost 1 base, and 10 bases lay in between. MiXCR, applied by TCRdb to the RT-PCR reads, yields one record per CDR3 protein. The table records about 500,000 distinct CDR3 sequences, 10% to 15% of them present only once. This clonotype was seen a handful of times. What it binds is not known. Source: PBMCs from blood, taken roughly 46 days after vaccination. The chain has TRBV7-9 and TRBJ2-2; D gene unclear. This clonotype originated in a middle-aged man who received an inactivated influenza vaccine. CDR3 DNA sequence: TGTGCCAGCAGCTTAGTATGGCGGAGGAACACCGGGGAGCTGTTTTTT. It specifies CASSLVWRRNTGELFF.